Listed below are T cell receptor beta chains from one sample, sequenced in a study of blood T cell repertoires in COVID-19. Some clones are missing from TCRdb's copy, which holds only in-frame ones; the method was immunoSEQ multiplex PCR. The sample holds a few hundred thousand clones, around 90% seen once. The sample taken for sequencing was peripheral blood. The source of these receptors is a man in his 70s with acute or convalescent COVID-19. The conserved cysteine and the conserved F or W are not part of the CDR3 here. Not every row has a clone size; where given, it reads once, few, many or a size class.

V gene: TRBV4-2
clone size: .
J gene: TRBJ2-7
CDR3 protein: ASSQSGTSGSRYEQY

V gene: TRBV7-2
clone size: .
J gene: TRBJ1-5
CDR3 protein: ASSPAGYSNQPQH

V gene: TRBV11-1
clone size: .
J gene: TRBJ2-1
CDR3 protein: ASSFMSSGAYNEQF

V gene: TRBV19
clone size: few
J gene: TRBJ2-2
CDR3 protein: ASSIQNTGELF

V gene: TRBV30
clone size: .
J gene: TRBJ1-1
CDR3 protein: AWRQGITEAF

V gene: TRBV7-2
clone size: .
J gene: TRBJ2-7
CDR3 protein: ASSPRRGGAGYEQY

V gene: TRBV2
clone size: .
J gene: TRBJ2-7
CDR3 protein: ASRASGSYEQY

V gene: TRBV5-1
clone size: few
J gene: TRBJ1-2
CDR3 protein: ASSLAESLGGYGYT

V gene: TRBV5-5
clone size: .
J gene: TRBJ1-2
CDR3 protein: ASSGTPQTGYT

V gene: TRBV5-1
clone size: .
J gene: TRBJ1-1
CDR3 protein: ASSLGPTGGHTEAF